The following is a T cell receptor beta chain sequence with its context. These data come from a study of technical replicates of blood from a few donors. This CDR3 is built from 13 residues. Germline V gene data show CDR1 as SEHNR and CDR2 as FQNEAQ (reference sequence). The V end was cut by 7 bases, the J end by 5 bases, with 14 bases between. TCRdb's copy holds only in-frame clones and misses some; the assay was immunoSEQ multiplex PCR. The sample records under 65,000 clones, approximately 95% being singletons. The V call is TRBV7-9, the J call TRBJ1-1; TRBD1 is a possible D gene (5 bases). The sequence was collected from a human donor in good health. Sequences were obtained from T cells isolated from PBMCs. CDR3 sequence: CASTREGRTEAFF. DNA of the CDR3: TGTGCCAGCACCCGAGAGGGGAGGACTGAAGCTTTCTTT.